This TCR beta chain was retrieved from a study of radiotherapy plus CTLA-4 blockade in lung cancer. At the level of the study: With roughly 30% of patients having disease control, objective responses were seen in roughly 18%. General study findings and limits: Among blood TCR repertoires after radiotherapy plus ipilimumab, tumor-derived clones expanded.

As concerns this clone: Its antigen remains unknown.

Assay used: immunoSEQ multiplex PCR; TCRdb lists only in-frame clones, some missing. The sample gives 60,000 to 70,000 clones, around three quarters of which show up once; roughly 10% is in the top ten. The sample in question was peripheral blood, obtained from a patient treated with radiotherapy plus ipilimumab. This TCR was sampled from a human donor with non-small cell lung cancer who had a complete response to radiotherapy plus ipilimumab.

CDR3 sequence: CASSKGLAGVFTHNEQFF. The CDR3 nucleotides read TGTGCCAGCAGCAAAGGACTAGCGGGAGTATTTACCCACAATGAGCAGTTCTTC. The chain links TRBV5-6 to TRBJ2-1, with 13 positions matching TRBD2. The CDR3 has 18 residues. Germline V gene lookup returns CDR1 SGHDT and CDR2 YYEEEE. The junction had 12 bases not matched to a gene; V was cut back by 4 bases and J by 5 bases. Looking up the rest from reference TRBV5-6 and TRBJ2-1 gives the full variable domain: DAGVTQSPTHLIKTRGQQVTLRCSPKSGHDTVSWYQQALGQGPQFIFQYYEEEERQRGNFPDRFSGHQFPNYSSELNVNALLLGDSALYLCASSKGLAGVFTHNEQFFGPGTRLTVL.